The 6 T cell receptor beta chains below were found in one sample sequenced in a study of blood T cell repertoires in COVID-19. Sequencing was performed with immunoSEQ multiplex PCR; in TCRdb, only in-frame clones are kept and a portion is missing. The sample records 200,000 to 250,000 clones, about nine tenths being singletons. Sequenced sample: PBMCs or T cells enriched from blood (not recorded which). Receptor source: a man aged 45-65 years who had been exposed to COVID-19.

This clone was observed once. The chain has TRBV5-1 and TRBJ1-4; TRBD1 matches at 10 bases. Germline V gives CDR1 SGHRS, CDR2 YFSETQ. V was clipped by 2 bases and J by 0 bases; unmatched bases: 4. This CDR3 spans 17 amino acids. The CDR3 DNA reads TGCGCCAGCAGCTTAGGGACAGGGGCCGCAACTAATGAAAAACTGTTTTTT. Protein sequence: CASSLGTGAATNEKLFF.

J is TRBJ2-5 and V is TRBV2; a weak D match, TRBD2 (6 bases). V was trimmed by 8 bases and J by 1 base, leaving 14 bases between them. Germline V gene lookup returns CDR1 SNHLY and CDR2 FYNNEI. The CDR3 totals 14 residues. CDR3 sequence: CASGGRPSQETQYF. CDR3 nucleotide sequence: TGTGCCAGCGGGGGGAGGCCCAGCCAAGAGACCCAGTACTTC. Complete variable domain (other parts from reference TRBV2 and TRBJ2-5): EPEVTQTPSHQVTQMGQEVILRCVPISNHLYFYWYRQILGQKVEFLVSFYNNEISEKSEIFDDQFSVERPDGSNFTLKIRSTKLEDSAMYFCASGGRPSQETQYFGPGTRLLVL.

Here the CDR3 DNA reads TGTGCCAGCAGCCAAACATCTAGCGGGAGCGCGACCCAGTACTTC. It yields the protein CASSQTSSGSATQYF. This rearrangement joins TRBV3-1 (or the pseudogene TRBV3-2) to TRBJ2-5; 10 nucleotides match TRBD2. The J segment lost 7 bases and the V segment lost 2 bases, leaving 7 bases of the junction unmatched. Germline CDR1 reads LGHDT; CDR2 reads YNNKEL (reference sequence). The CDR3 sequence is 15 residues long.

The rearrangement links TRBV2 to TRBJ1-4, with D perhaps matching TRBD1 (6 bases). The V gene lost 6 bases and the J gene lost 7 bases, with 15 bases spanning the gap. Germline V lookup: CDR1 SNHLY, CDR2 FYNNEI. The CDR3 has 14 residues. In DNA form, the CDR3 reads TGTGCCAGCAGCGAGGGGGTTTTCGGTGAAAAACTGTTTTTT. Encoded protein: CASSEGVFGEKLFF.

The chain links TRBV12-3 or TRBV12-4 to TRBJ1-1, with D uncertain. The CDR3 contains 13 residues. Trimming removed 6 bases at V and 1 base at J, with 9 bases between. The CDR3 sequence: CASRRRPNTEAFF. CDR3 bases: TGTGCCAGCAGGCGGAGACCGAACACTGAAGCTTTCTTT.

The chain uses TRBV30 and TRBJ1-1; D is unresolved. Per the germline V gene, CDR1 is GTSNPN and CDR2 is SVGIG (reference sequence). This CDR3 is built from 13 residues. V dropped 0 bases and J dropped 0 bases, with 5 bases sitting between them. The CDR3 region is CAWSVLVNTEAFF. In DNA form, the CDR3 reads TGTGCCTGGAGTGTACTAGTGAACACTGAAGCTTTCTTT. The complete variable domain, with remaining parts taken from reference TRBV30 and TRBJ1-1, reads SQTIHQWPATLVQPVGSPLSLECTVEGTSNPNLYWYRQAAGRGLQLLFYSVGIGQISSEVPQNLSASRPQDRQFILSSKKLLLSDSGFYLCAWSVLVNTEAFFGQGTRLTVV.